This T cell receptor (beta chain) was identified during a study of T cell responses to AZD1222 COVID-19 vaccine. Study conclusions and caveats: Repertoire sampling was restricted to post-peak T cell response timepoints. Clonal diversity was possibly underestimated; the donors were predominantly white British and more often female.

Details on this clone: Antigen specificity is unknown.

TCRdb's copy holds only in-frame clones and misses some; the assay was immunoSEQ multiplex PCR. Of 200,000 to 250,000 clones listed, roughly 94% are singletons. This CDR3 is 12 amino acids long. CDR1 and CDR2 from the germline V gene are MGHDK and SYGVNS. Trimming removed 4 bases at V and 5 bases at J, with 8 bases between. The clonotype was recovered from an adult who received the MenACWY meningococcal vaccine as a control. V usage is TRBV25-1 and J usage is TRBJ2-5; D remains ambiguous. The sample in question was peripheral blood, obtained 28 days after the second dose of the MenACWY control vaccine. This chain's CDR3 is CASSALLETQYF. CDR3 bases: TGTGCCAGCAGTGCACTATTGGAGACCCAGTACTTC.